The clone carrying this TCR beta chain was detected many times. From RNA transcripts, TCR beta CDR3 regions were amplified. Researchers ran a first-round RT-PCR on the TCR CDR3 using the HTBI primer set. Using its own MiXCR run on the multiplex PCR reads, TCRdb lists one record per CDR3 protein. The sample lists under 700,000 distinct CDR3 sequences; 16% were seen once. This specimen belongs to a study of T cells in Graves' hyperthyroidism and ophthalmopathy. Patients were excluded because of uncontrolled infection, other autoimmune disease, pregnancy or lactation. Clinical symptoms, serum thyroxine and TRAb, thyroid ultrasound and orbital computed tomography together formed the diagnostic basis. V was clipped by 0 bases and J by 2 bases; unmatched bases: 5. CDR1 is MNHEY, CDR2 SMNVEV, per germline (reference sequence). This CDR3 contains 17 residues.

Sequencing used blood. This chain joins TRBV27 and TRBJ2-3, with TRBD2 matching over 10 bases. The clonotype was recovered from a woman aged 18-29 years with Graves' hyperthyroidism. The CDR3 sequence is CASSLSWTSGHTDTQYF. CDR3 bases: TGTGCCAGCAGTTTATCGTGGACTAGCGGACACACAGATACGCAGTATTTT.